The rows below give T cell receptor beta chains drawn from one sample of a study of blood T cells in healthy people across ages. MiXCR, run by TCRdb on the 5' RACE reads, gives a single entry per CDR3 protein. The sample lists some 1 million distinct CDR3 sequences; more than 40% were seen once. Sequenced input: blood. These receptors were collected from a woman aged 55 to 70 in good health. CDR3s include the opening cysteine and the closing phenylalanine or tryptophan. The order of the fields is J gene, V gene, D gene, clone size, CDR3 protein, CDR3 DNA. A D gene is named only where the DNA matches it firmly. Clone size is stated in some rows and not others, as once, few, many or a class when expanded.

>TRBJ2-1|TRBV5-1|NA|NA
CASSVSEYNEQFF
TGCGCCAGCAGCGTGTCCGAATACAATGAGCAGTTCTTC
>TRBJ2-3|TRBV10-3|NA|NA
CAISESEHWADTQYF
TGTGCCATCAGTGAGTCTGAGCATTGGGCAGATACGCAGTATTTT
>TRBJ2-7|TRBV20-1|NA|NA
CSAQRDTQYEQYF
TGCAGTGCCCAAAGGGACACCCAGTACGAGCAGTACTTC
>TRBJ1-2|TRBV28|TRBD1|few
CASRDGQGANYGYTF
TGTGCCAGCAGGGACGGACAGGGTGCTAACTATGGCTACACCTTC
>TRBJ2-7|TRBV20-1|NA|few
CSARGPGGVSYEQYF
TGCAGTGCTAGAGGGCCAGGCGGGGTCTCCTACGAGCAGTACTTC
>TRBJ1-5|TRBV6-1|NA|NA
CASSARDSQPQHF
TGTGCCAGCAGTGCACGAGACAGTCAGCCCCAGCATTTT
>TRBJ2-3|TRBV28|NA|NA
CASSRGEGRLDTQYF
TGTGCCAGCAGCCGGGGAGAAGGGCGCCTAGATACGCAGTATTTT
>TRBJ1-2|TRBV12-3/TRBV12-4|NA|NA
CASSLGGAANYGYTF
TGTGCCAGCAGTTTAGGGGGGGCGGCCAACTATGGCTACACCTTC
>TRBJ2-3|TRBV10-3|NA|NA
CAIGEGVGITDTQYF
TGTGCCATCGGGGAAGGAGTCGGTATCACAGATACGCAGTATTTT
>TRBJ2-7|TRBV6-5|TRBD1|few
CASRIKGTGLFYEQYF
TGTGCCAGCAGAATAAAAGGGACAGGGTTGTTTTACGAGCAGTACTTC
>TRBJ2-1|TRBV5-1|TRBD2|few
CASSFLTSGSGIEQFF
TGCGCCAGCAGCTTCCTCACTAGCGGGAGCGGGATTGAGCAGTTCTTC
>TRBJ1-4|TRBV6-6|NA|NA
CASNDGPEKLFF
TGTGCCAGCAACGACGGGCCGGAAAAACTGTTTTTT
>TRBJ2-5|TRBV20-1|TRBD2|NA
CSAIRTSGRKEQYF
TGCAGTGCTATTCGGACTAGCGGGAGGAAGGAGCAGTACTTC
>TRBJ1-4|TRBV13|NA|NA
CVSRFGGASEKLFF
TGTGTCAGCAGATTCGGGGGGGCAAGCGAAAAACTGTTTTTT
>TRBJ2-3|TRBV28|NA|NA
CASKSMVRGADTQYF
TGTGCCAGCAAAAGTATGGTGAGAGGCGCAGATACGCAGTATTTT
>TRBJ2-7|TRBV7-2|NA|NA
CASSLSSTDSYEQYF
TGTGCCAGCAGCTTATCGTCGACGGATTCCTACGAGCAGTACTTC
>TRBJ2-1|TRBV7-8|NA|few
CASSSQGSYNEQFF
TGTGCCAGCAGCTCCCAGGGGTCCTACAATGAGCAGTTCTTC
>TRBJ2-5|TRBV6-2/TRBV6-3|TRBD2|once
CASSWESRGLARKPKETQYF
TGTGCCAGCAGTTGGGAAAGTCGCGGACTAGCGAGAAAACCAAAAGAGACCCAGTACTTC
>TRBJ2-7|TRBV6-5|TRBD2|NA
CASSYWIPSGITIYEQYF
TGTGCCAGCAGTTACTGGATACCGAGCGGGATCACTATCTACGAGCAGTACTTC
>TRBJ2-5|TRBV21-1|NA|NA
CASSKGTSGRNPETQYF
TGTGCCAGCAGCAAAGGGACTAGCGGGAGGAATCCGGAGACCCAGTACTTC
>TRBJ2-3|TRBV5-8|NA|NA
CASSLGMGGNTDTQYF
TGTGCCAGCAGCTTGGGGATGGGGGGCAACACAGATACGCAGTATTTT
>TRBJ2-3|TRBV6-5|NA|few
CASSPAGLIPDTQYF
TGTGCCAGCAGTCCGGCGGGACTTATTCCAGATACGCAGTATTTT
>TRBJ2-7|TRBV27|NA|NA
CARGVLSSYEQYF
TGTGCCAGAGGGGTTCTTAGCTCCTACGAGCAGTACTTC
>TRBJ2-5|TRBV13|TRBD1|NA
CASSLEGLGDRYQETQYF
TGTGCCAGCAGCTTAGAAGGCCTCGGGGACAGGTACCAAGAGACCCAGTACTTC
>TRBJ1-2|TRBV29-1|NA|few
CSVTGNYGYTF
TGCAGCGTTACGGGGAACTATGGCTACACCTTC
>TRBJ2-1|TRBV27|NA|NA
CASSITGSHRGGYNEQFF
TGTGCCAGCAGTATAACGGGATCCCACAGGGGGGGATACAATGAGCAGTTCTTC
>TRBJ2-5|TRBV15|NA|NA
CATSRAGDTETQYF
TGTGCCACCAGCAGAGCGGGAGACACCGAGACCCAGTACTTC
>TRBJ2-1|TRBV5-1|TRBD1|NA
CASSATGGRSYEQFF
TGCGCCAGCAGCGCCACAGGGGGTCGTTCGTATGAGCAGTTCTTC
>TRBJ2-7|TRBV15|NA|few
CATSRDRGYYNEQYF
TGTGCCACCAGCAGAGATCGGGGCTACTACAATGAGCAGTACTTC
>TRBJ2-3|TRBV7-9|NA|NA
CASSKDTHTDTQYF
TGTGCCAGCAGCAAAGACACTCACACGGATACGCAGTATTTT
>TRBJ2-4|TRBV5-1|TRBD2|NA
CASSSGGGLLLAKNIQYF
TGCGCCAGCAGCTCTGGGGGGGGTCTTCTCCTAGCCAAAAACATTCAGTACTTC
>TRBJ2-1|TRBV27|TRBD1|NA
CASSSPTGAEQFF
TGTGCCAGCAGTTCCCCGACAGGGGCAGAGCAGTTCTTC
>TRBJ2-1|TRBV20-1|TRBD2|NA
CSARVAGGPSYNEQFF
TGCAGTGCTAGGGTAGCGGGGGGACCATCCTACAATGAGCAGTTCTTC
>TRBJ2-7|TRBV9|TRBD2|many
CASSQGTSGNYEQYF
TGTGCCAGCAGCCAAGGGACTAGCGGGAATTACGAGCAGTACTTC